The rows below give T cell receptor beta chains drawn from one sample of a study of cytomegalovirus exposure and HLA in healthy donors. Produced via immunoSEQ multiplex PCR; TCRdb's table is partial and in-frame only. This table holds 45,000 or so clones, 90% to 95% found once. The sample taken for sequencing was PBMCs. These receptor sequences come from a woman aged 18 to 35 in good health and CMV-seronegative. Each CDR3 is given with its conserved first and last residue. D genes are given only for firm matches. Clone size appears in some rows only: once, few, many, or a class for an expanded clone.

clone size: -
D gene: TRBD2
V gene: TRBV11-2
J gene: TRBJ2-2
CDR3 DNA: TGTGCCAGCAGCTTACGGGTCCTAGCGGGAGGGAACACCGGGGAGCTGTTTTTT
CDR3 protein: CASSLRVLAGGNTGELFF

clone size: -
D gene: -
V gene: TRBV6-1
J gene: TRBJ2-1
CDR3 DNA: TGTGCCAGCGGAGACCTAGCGCTTGATGAGCAGTTCTTC
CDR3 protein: CASGDLALDEQFF

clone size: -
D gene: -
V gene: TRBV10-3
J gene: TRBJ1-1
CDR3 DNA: TGTGCCATCAAAGGGGCGAACACTGAAGCTTTCTTT
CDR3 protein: CAIKGANTEAFF

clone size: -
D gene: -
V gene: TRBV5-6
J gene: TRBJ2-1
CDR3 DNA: TGTGCCAGCAGCTTGGGACTCCTTCGACTCTACAATGAGCAGTTCTTC
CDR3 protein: CASSLGLLRLYNEQFF

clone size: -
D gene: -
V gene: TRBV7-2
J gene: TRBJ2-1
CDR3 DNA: TGTGCCAGCGGATGGGGCAACAATGAGCAGTTCTTC
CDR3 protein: CASGWGNNEQFF

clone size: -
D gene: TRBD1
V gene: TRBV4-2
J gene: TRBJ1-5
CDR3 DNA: TGTGCCAGCAGCCTAGGGACAGTAAATCAGCCCCAGCATTTT
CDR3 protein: CASSLGTVNQPQHF

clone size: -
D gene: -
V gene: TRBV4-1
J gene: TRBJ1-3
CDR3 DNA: TGCGCCAGCAGCCCGTCACGGGAGCGACCCTCTGGAAACACCATATATTTT
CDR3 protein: CASSPSRERPSGNTIYF

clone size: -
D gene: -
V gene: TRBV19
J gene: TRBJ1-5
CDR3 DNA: TGTGCCAGTAGTATCGCGGCCAGGGTAAGCCAGCCCCAGCATTTT
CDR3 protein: CASSIAARVSQPQHF

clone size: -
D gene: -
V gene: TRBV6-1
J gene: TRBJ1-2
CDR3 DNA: TGTGCCAGCAGTGAAATAGAAATTTCTAACTATGGCTACACCTTC
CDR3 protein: CASSEIEISNYGYTF

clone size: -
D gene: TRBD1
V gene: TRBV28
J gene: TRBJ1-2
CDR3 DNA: TGTGCCGGGGGGCAGGGGGCTCGTTACACCTTC
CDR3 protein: CAGGQGARYTF

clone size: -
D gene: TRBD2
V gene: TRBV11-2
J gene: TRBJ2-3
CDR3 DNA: TGTGCCAGCAGCTCTAGCGGGGGGCGCACAGATACGCAGTATTTT
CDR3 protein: CASSSSGGRTDTQYF

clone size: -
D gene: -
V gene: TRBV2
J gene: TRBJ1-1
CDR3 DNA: TGTGCCAGCAGTGAGGGAGGGAACACTGAAGCTTTCTTT
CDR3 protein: CASSEGGNTEAFF

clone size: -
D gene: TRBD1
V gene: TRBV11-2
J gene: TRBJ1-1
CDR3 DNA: TGTGCCAGCATGGGACAGATGGGCACTGAAGCTTTCTTT
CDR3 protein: CASMGQMGTEAFF

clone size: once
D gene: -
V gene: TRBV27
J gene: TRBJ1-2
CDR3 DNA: TGTGCCAGCAGTTCACTCACAGCGGCCTATGGCTACACCTTC
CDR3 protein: CASSSLTAAYGYTF

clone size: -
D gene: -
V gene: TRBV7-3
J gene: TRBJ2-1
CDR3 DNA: TGTGCCAGCGGGTTGGGAGACAGGTACAATGAGCAGTTCTTC
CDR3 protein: CASGLGDRYNEQFF

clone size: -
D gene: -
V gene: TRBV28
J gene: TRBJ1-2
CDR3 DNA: TGTGCCAGCAGTTTAAGCGCAGGGGTGACCTATGGCTACACCTTC
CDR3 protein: CASSLSAGVTYGYTF

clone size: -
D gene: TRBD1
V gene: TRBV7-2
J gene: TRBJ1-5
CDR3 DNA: TGTGCCAGCAGCTTGGGACAGGAAAATCAGCCCCAGCATTTT
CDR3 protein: CASSLGQENQPQHF

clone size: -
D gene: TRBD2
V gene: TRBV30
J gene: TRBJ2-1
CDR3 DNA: TGTGCCTGGAAGAAGACTAGCGGGGTCGTGTATGAGCAGTTCTTC
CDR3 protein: CAWKKTSGVVYEQFF

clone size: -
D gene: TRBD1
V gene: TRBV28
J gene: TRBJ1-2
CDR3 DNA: TGTGCCAGCAGACCGGGACAGGGGTTTGTCTATGGCTACACCTTC
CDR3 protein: CASRPGQGFVYGYTF

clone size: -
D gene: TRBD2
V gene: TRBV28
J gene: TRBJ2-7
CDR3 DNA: TGTGCCAGCAGTCTACCCCAGGGCGGGAGGTACGAGCAGTACTTC
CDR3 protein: CASSLPQGGRYEQYF

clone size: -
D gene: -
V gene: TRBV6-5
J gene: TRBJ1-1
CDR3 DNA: TGTGCCAGCAGTTACTCCCCGGGAACTGAAGCTTTCTTT
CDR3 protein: CASSYSPGTEAFF

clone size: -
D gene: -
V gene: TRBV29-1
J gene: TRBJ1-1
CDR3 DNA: TGCAGCGTTGATCTGGTACAGGGAGCTTTCTTT
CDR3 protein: CSVDLVQGAFF

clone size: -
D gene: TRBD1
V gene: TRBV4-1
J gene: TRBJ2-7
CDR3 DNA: TGCGCCAGCAGCAGTCGGGACAGGGCTCTTGAGCAGTACTTC
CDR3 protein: CASSSRDRALEQYF

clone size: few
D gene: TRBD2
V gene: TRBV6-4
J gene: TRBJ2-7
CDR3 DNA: TGTGCCAGCAGTGTTAGCGGGAGTTACGAGCAGTACTTC
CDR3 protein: CASSVSGSYEQYF

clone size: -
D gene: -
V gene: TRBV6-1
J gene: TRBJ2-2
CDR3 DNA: TGTGCCAGCAGTGGAGACAGGTTTGGGGACACCGGGGAGCTGTTTTTT
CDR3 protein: CASSGDRFGDTGELFF

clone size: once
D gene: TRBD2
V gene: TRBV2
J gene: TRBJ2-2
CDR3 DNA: TGTGCCAGCAGTGAGGGGAGCGGGGGGCCGGGGACCGGGGAGCTGTTTTTT
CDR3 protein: CASSEGSGGPGTGELFF

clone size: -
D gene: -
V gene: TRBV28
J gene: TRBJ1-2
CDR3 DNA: TGTGCCAGCAGTTCACAGGGACGGTTTGTCTATGGCTACACCTTC
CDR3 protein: CASSSQGRFVYGYTF

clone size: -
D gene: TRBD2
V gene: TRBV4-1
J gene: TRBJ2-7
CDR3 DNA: TGCGCCAGCAGCCAAGGGATAGCGGGAGGGACAGCTTACGAGCAGTACTTC
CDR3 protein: CASSQGIAGGTAYEQYF

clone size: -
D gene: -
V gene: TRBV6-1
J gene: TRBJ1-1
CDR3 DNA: TGTGCCAGCAGCCAGGGCACTGAAGCTTTCTTT
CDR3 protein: CASSQGTEAFF

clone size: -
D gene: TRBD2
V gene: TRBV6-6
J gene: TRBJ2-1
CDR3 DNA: TGTGCCAGCAGTGCTCGGGAGGGGTACTCCTACAATGAGCAGTTCTTC
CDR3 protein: CASSAREGYSYNEQFF

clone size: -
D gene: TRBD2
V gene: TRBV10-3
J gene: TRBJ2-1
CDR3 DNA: TGTGCCATCAGTGAACAGCGGGGCGGGCACAATGAGCAGTTCTTC
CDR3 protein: CAISEQRGGHNEQFF

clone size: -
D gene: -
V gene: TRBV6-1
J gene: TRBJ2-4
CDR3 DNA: TGTGCCAGCAGTCCCGGACTATTAGCCAAAAACATTCAGTACTTC
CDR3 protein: CASSPGLLAKNIQYF

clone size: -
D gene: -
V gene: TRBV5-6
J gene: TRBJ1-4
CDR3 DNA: TGTGCCAGCAGCTTGTCGGTTCAGGGAAATGAAAAACTGTTTTTT
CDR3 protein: CASSLSVQGNEKLFF

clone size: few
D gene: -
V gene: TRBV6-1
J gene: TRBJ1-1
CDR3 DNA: TGTGCCAGCAGCCCCCAGGGTGAGTCATCTGAAGCTTTCTTT
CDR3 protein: CASSPQGESSEAFF

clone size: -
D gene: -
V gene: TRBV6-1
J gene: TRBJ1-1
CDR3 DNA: TGTGCCAGCAGTGAAGAGGTAAGGGGAGCTTTCTTT
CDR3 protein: CASSEEVRGAFF

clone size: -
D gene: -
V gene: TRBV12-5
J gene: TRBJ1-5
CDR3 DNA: TGTGCTTCGGGAAGGGGGAATCAGCCCCAGCATTTT
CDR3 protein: CASGRGNQPQHF

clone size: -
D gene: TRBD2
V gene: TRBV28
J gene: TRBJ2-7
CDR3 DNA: TGTGCCAGCAATAGCGGGGGGACGGGCTACGAGCAGTACTTC
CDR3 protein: CASNSGGTGYEQYF

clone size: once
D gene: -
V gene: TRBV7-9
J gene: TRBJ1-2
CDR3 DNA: TGTGCCGCCGGGACAACCAACTATGGCTACACCTTC
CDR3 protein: CAAGTTNYGYTF

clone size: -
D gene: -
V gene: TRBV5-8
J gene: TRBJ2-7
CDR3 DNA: TGTGCCAGCAGCTTGGCAGAAACCCCCTACGAGCAGTACTTC
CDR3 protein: CASSLAETPYEQYF

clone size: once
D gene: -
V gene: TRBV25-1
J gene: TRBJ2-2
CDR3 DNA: TGTGCCAGCAGTGAGGCGGTCGCGAACACCGGGGAGCTGTTTTTT
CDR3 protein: CASSEAVANTGELFF

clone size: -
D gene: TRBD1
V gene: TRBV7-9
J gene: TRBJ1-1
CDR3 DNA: TGTGCCAGCAGCCCTCGACAGGGAGAGAACACTGAAGCTTTCTTT
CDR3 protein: CASSPRQGENTEAFF

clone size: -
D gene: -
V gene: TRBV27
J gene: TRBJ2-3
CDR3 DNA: TGTGCCAGCAGTTTATCGTTAGATGCAGATACGCAGTATTTT
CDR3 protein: CASSLSLDADTQYF

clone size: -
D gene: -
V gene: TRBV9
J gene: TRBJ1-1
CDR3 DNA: TGTGCCAGCAGCGCCCTATCGCGGGACACTGAAGCTTTCTTT
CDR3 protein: CASSALSRDTEAFF

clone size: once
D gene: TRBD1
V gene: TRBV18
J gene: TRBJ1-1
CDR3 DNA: TGTGCCAGCTCACCACCAACAGGGGCGGACACTGAAGCTTTCTTT
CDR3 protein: CASSPPTGADTEAFF

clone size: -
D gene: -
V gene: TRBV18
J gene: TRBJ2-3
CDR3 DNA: TGTGCCAGCTCACCAGGGTTGCAGGGTGGCACGTCAGATACGCAGTATTTT
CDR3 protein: CASSPGLQGGTSDTQYF